This entry lists 26 T cell receptor beta chains sequenced from one sample in a study of blood T cell repertoires in COVID-19. TCRdb's copy holds only in-frame clones and misses some; the assay was immunoSEQ multiplex PCR. The data contain roughly 63,000 clones, roughly 88% of them singletons. Source material: peripheral blood. The source of these receptors is a human donor in a cohort sampled during active COVID-19.

The V and J genes are TRBV5-1 and TRBJ1-6; a possible D gene is TRBD1 (6 bases). CDR1 is SGHRS and CDR2 is YFSETQ in the germline V gene. This CDR3 is 15 amino acids long. Trimming pared 5 bases from V and 5 bases from J, leaving 14 bases between. The CDR3 loop reads CASRPRTENNSPLHF. The CDR3 nucleotides read TGCGCCAGCAGACCCCGGACAGAAAATAATTCACCCCTCCACTTT.

This chain joins TRBV27 and TRBJ2-1; D perhaps matches TRBD1 (6 bases). Germline V gene sequence: CDR1 MNHEY, CDR2 SMNVEV (reference sequence). V lost 6 bases and J 0 bases, leaving 15 bases between the germline ends. CDR3 length equals 16 residues. The CDR3 DNA follows: TGTGCCAGCAGACTCGCAGGGGCGAGCTCCTACAATGAGCAGTTCTTC. Its translation is CASRLAGASSYNEQFF.

The CDR3 is CSVESYNEQFF. In DNA form, the CDR3 reads TGCAGCGTTGAATCGTACAATGAGCAGTTCTTC. This chain connects TRBV29-1 to TRBJ2-1; no definite D call. The CDR3 contains 11 residues. Between the trimmed V and J ends, which lost 2 bases and 4 bases, there was a span of 3 bases. Germline V gene data show CDR1 as SQVTM and CDR2 as ANQGSEA.

The chain links TRBV7-2 to TRBJ2-3, with 7 bases aligning to TRBD2. CDR1 and CDR2 (germline): SGHTA, FQGNSA. The junction had 6 bases not matched to a gene; V was cut back by 8 bases and J by 1 base. The CDR3 sequence is 14 residues long. The CDR3 loop is CASSPGGRTDTQYF. The CDR3 DNA reads TGTGCCAGCTCTCCGGGGGGTCGCACAGATACGCAGTATTTT. Looking up the rest from reference TRBV7-2 and TRBJ2-3 gives the full variable domain: GAGVSQSPSNKVTEKGKDVELRCDPISGHTALYWYRQSLGQGLEFLIYFQGNSAPDKSGLPSDRFSAERTGGSVSTLTIQRTQQEDSAVYLCASSPGGRTDTQYFGPGTRLTVL.

The chain uses TRBV6-5 and TRBJ2-1; 10 bases are a match to TRBD2. Unmatched junction bases numbered 2, after V lost 4 bases and J lost 14 bases. CDR1 is MNHEY, CDR2 SVGAGI, per germline. The CDR3 consists of 11 residues. In nucleotides, the CDR3 is TGTGCCAGCAGTTCCCTAGCGGGAGAGTTCTTC. Protein sequence: CASSSLAGEFF.

DNA for the CDR3: TGCAGTGCTAGTAAGGGGGCCGGGAACACTGAAGCTTTCTTT. Encoded protein: CSASKGAGNTEAFF. V gene TRBV20-1 combines with J gene TRBJ1-1, with 7 bases aligning to TRBD1. Germline V CDR1 and CDR2: DFQATT, SNEGSKA (reference sequence). After removal of 3 bases from V and 1 base from J, the junction contained 5 bases not matched to a gene. The CDR3 length is 14 residues.

The V call is TRBV28, the J call TRBJ2-7, with D uncertain. The ends were cut back, 9 bases at V and 0 bases at J, with 12 bases in the middle. This CDR3 comprises 13 residues. Looked up from germline, CDR1 is MDHEN and CDR2 is SYDVKM. The CDR3 is CASFGQHSYEQYF. Written as DNA, the CDR3 is TGTGCCAGTTTTGGGCAGCACTCCTACGAGCAGTACTTC.

This chain uses TRBV3-1 (or the pseudogene TRBV3-2) with TRBJ1-4; no clear D gene. Germline V gene lookup returns CDR1 LGHDT and CDR2 YNNKEL (reference sequence). Trimming pared 1 base from V and 5 bases from J, leaving 11 bases between. The CDR3 runs 15 residues. CDR3 residues: CASSQASGGNEKLFF. The CDR3 bases are TGTGCCAGCAGCCAAGCTTCTGGCGGGAATGAAAAACTGTTTTTT.

The chain carries TRBV7-9 and TRBJ2-1, with 7 bases that match TRBD1. V lost 9 bases, J lost 4 bases, and 9 bases stayed unmatched. Germline CDR1 and CDR2: SEHNR and FQNEAQ (reference sequence). The CDR3 runs to 14 residues. CDR3 sequence reads: CASLPGTVYNEQFF. CDR3 nucleotides: TGTGCCAGTTTGCCCGGGACAGTTTACAATGAGCAGTTCTTC.

V is TRBV7-2 and J is TRBJ2-5; 7 bases line up with TRBD2. The CDR3 sequence is 14 residues long. After removal of 7 bases from V and 2 bases from J, the junction contained 7 bases not matched to a gene. Germline V CDR1 and CDR2: SGHTA, FQGNSA. For the CDR3, the DNA is TGTGCCAGCATCACACAGCGGGGACAAGAGACCCAGTACTTC. It codes for CASITQRGQETQYF.

The rearrangement links TRBV4-3 to TRBJ2-7; D may be TRBD1 (6 bases). Trimming stripped 0 bases from V and 6 bases from J, with 9 bases between. This CDR3 contains 13 residues. Germline V gene lookup returns CDR1 LGHNA and CDR2 YSLEER. In DNA form, the CDR3 reads TGCGCCAGCAGCCAAGATAGGGACACCGAGCAGTACTTC. Protein product: CASSQDRDTEQYF.

CDR3 DNA: TGTGCCAGCTCAAAACTAGGGGGAGGGGAATTCGGTGAGCAGTTCTTC. The encoded protein is CASSKLGGGEFGEQFF. This chain links TRBV18 with TRBJ2-1; D may be TRBD2 (7 bases). Trimming pared 5 bases from V and 9 bases from J, leaving 23 bases between. The CDR3 runs 16 residues. Germline lookup yields CDR1 KGHSH and CDR2 LQKENI. Full variable domain (missing parts from reference TRBV18 and TRBJ2-1): NAGVMQNPRHLVRRRGQEARLRCSPMKGHSHVYWYRQLPEEGLKFMVYLQKENIIDESGMPKERFSAEFPKEGPSILRIQQVVRGDSAAYFCASSKLGGGEFGEQFFGPGTRLTVL.

CDR3 sequence reads: CASSVQGGKAFF. The CDR3 DNA reads TGTGCCAGCAGCGTCCAGGGAGGGAAAGCTTTCTTT. The genes are TRBV9 and TRBJ1-1, with a tentative D call TRBD1 (5 bases). CDR1 is SGDLS, CDR2 YYNGEE, per germline. V lost 2 bases, J lost 9 bases, and 11 bases lay in between. The CDR3 totals 12 residues.

The chain combines TRBV7-3 with TRBJ2-2, with a tentative D call TRBD2 (5 bases). Germline V gives CDR1 SGHTA, CDR2 FQGTGA. The CDR3 is 12 amino acids. Trimming took 3 bases from V and 7 from J, leaving 6 bases between them. CDR3 in DNA: TGTGCCAGCAGCTTTGGAGGCGGGGAGCTGTTTTTT. Residues: CASSFGGGELFF.

CDR3 sequence: CASSLAWPGGVLTF. The CDR3 coding sequence is TGTGCCAGCAGCTTAGCTTGGCCGGGTGGGGTCCTGACTTTC. The rearrangement links TRBV7-2 to TRBJ2-6; D call uncertain. The V and J ends lost 0 bases and 13 bases respectively, with 13 bases between them. This CDR3 is built from 14 residues. Germline-derived CDR1 and CDR2 are SGHTA and FQGNSA.

This chain uses TRBV30 with TRBJ1-6, with 11 bases that match TRBD1. Germline assignment: CDR1 GTSNPN and CDR2 SVGIG (reference sequence). J was trimmed by 15 bases and V by 8 bases; bases with no gene match: 12. CDR3 length equals 13 residues. The CDR3 nucleotides are TGTGCCCATATGACGGGACAGGGGGTTCTCCTCCACTTT. Residues: CAHMTGQGVLLHF.

The chain joins TRBV28 to TRBJ2-5, with 8 bases that match TRBD2. The V and J ends lost 2 bases and 5 bases, in that order; junction bases with no gene match: 7. The CDR3 contains 15 residues. From germline, CDR1 is MDHEN and CDR2 SYDVKM. The CDR3: CASSLGGLAGETQYF. The CDR3 nucleotides are TGTGCCAGCAGTTTAGGAGGACTAGCCGGCGAGACCCAGTACTTC.

V gene TRBV28 combines with J gene TRBJ2-1; weak D call: TRBD1 (5 bases). This CDR3 contains 14 residues. V lost 5 bases to trimming and J lost 9 bases, with 17 bases between them. Germline values: CDR1 MDHEN, CDR2 SYDVKM. In DNA, the CDR3 is TGTGCCAGCAGTGCCCCGGACATGTGGGGTGAGCAGTTCTTC. Translating gives CASSAPDMWGEQFF.

The chain has TRBV7-2 and TRBJ1-6; D is ambiguous. This CDR3 is built from 14 residues. The germline CDR1 and CDR2 sequences are SGHTA and FQGNSA. Deletions cut 5 bases from V and 2 bases from J, with 7 bases between. The CDR3 DNA is TGTGCCAGCAGCCCCGGGACCTATAATTCACCCCTCCACTTT. Translated, it gives CASSPGTYNSPLHF.

The genes are TRBV18 and TRBJ2-7, with D perhaps matching TRBD1 (6 bases). Trimming removed 3 bases from V and 5 bases from J, with 11 bases in between. The CDR3 extends over 13 amino acids. Per the germline V gene, CDR1 is KGHSH and CDR2 is LQKENI. CDR3 coding DNA: TGTGCCAGCTCACCCCTGGACAGTCACGAGCAGTACTTC. Amino acids: CASSPLDSHEQYF.

This chain uses TRBV2 with TRBJ1-6; 12 bases match TRBD1. This CDR3 comprises 20 residues. The junction had 23 bases not matched to a gene; V was cut back by 8 bases and J by 9 bases. Germline V CDR1 and CDR2: SNHLY, FYNNEI. The CDR3 region is CASLSGTGGSGDLGVSPLHF. CDR3 coding DNA: TGTGCCAGCCTCTCGGGGACAGGGGGCAGCGGTGACCTGGGGGTTTCACCCCTCCACTTT.

The chain carries TRBV21-1 and TRBJ2-4; TRBD2, the table's D call, was not compared with the DNA. TRBV21-1 is marked as a pseudogene. This CDR3 has 17 residues. The CDR3 is CASSPHLERGGKNIQYF. CDR3 in DNA: TGTGCCAGCAGCCCTCACCTCGAGCGGGGGGGAAAAAACATTCAGTACTTC.

The J gene is TRBJ2-2, the V gene TRBV19; D is possibly TRBD2 (6 bases). The germline V gene encodes CDR1 LNHDA and CDR2 SQIVND (reference sequence). Trimming left V 4 bases short and J 2 bases short, with 14 bases between. This CDR3 has 16 amino acids. The DNA of the CDR3 is TGTGCCAGTAGTAAGGTCAGCGGGCATAACACCGGGGAGCTGTTTTTT. Its protein is CASSKVSGHNTGELFF.

The rearrangement uses TRBV29-1 and TRBJ1-2; D ambiguous. The germline gives CDR1 SQVTM, CDR2 ANQGSEA. The ends were cut back, 7 bases at V and 2 bases at J, with 8 bases in the middle. The CDR3 totals 11 residues. CDR3 coding DNA: TGCAGCGCCGTAGAGAACTATGGCTACACCTTC. It is translated as CSAVENYGYTF.

The J gene is TRBJ2-7, the V gene TRBV27, with D possibly matching TRBD2 (7 bases). Trimming took 1 base from V and 2 from J, leaving 18 bases between them. The CDR3 sequence is 17 residues long. Germline V lookup: CDR1 MNHEY, CDR2 SMNVEV (reference sequence). The CDR3 loop reads CASSLFPVRGDTYEQYF. The CDR3 region has the DNA TGTGCCAGCAGTTTATTCCCAGTACGGGGGGACACCTACGAGCAGTACTTC.

This chain uses TRBV13 with TRBJ1-2, with TRBD1 matching over 8 bases. With 5 bases clipped from V and 0 bases from J, the junction kept 11 bases outside the gene matches. The CDR3 has 17 residues. Germline CDR1 reads PRHDT; CDR2 reads FYEKMQ (reference sequence). CDR3 loop: CASSLSSGTGTNYGYTF. CDR3 DNA: TGTGCCAGCAGCCTTTCAAGCGGGACAGGCACTAACTATGGCTACACCTTC.